The 5 T cell receptor beta chains below all came from one sample that was sequenced in a study of T-cell reconstitution after alpha-beta-depleted transplantation in children. Researchers prepared the TCRbeta library using unique molecular identifiers, the study reports. TCRdb processed the PCR reads anew with MiXCR; each CDR3 protein has one entry. The sample holds 150,000 to 200,000 distinct CDR3 sequences, around 5.9% seen once. Specimen: PBMCs, collected before TCRalphabeta/CD19-depleted stem cell transplant. All receptors derive from a girl under three years old with combined immunodeficiency, due to receive a stem cell transplant.

This clonotype was seen ten or more times. The V and J genes are TRBV28 and TRBJ2-7; 12 bases align to TRBD1. V was clipped by 5 bases and J by 13 bases; unmatched bases: 6. The germline V gene encodes CDR1 MDHEN and CDR2 SYDVKM. This CDR3 contains 12 residues. CDR3: CASSGGTGGEYF. DNA for the CDR3: TGTGCCAGCAGTGGGGGGACAGGGGGCGAATACTTC.

V is TRBV24-1 and J is TRBJ2-5; 7 bases line up with TRBD2. Germline assignment: CDR1 KGHDR and CDR2 SFDVKD. CDR3 length: 17 residues. V lost 1 base to trimming and J lost 4 bases; unmatched junction nucleotides: 11. CDR3 amino acids: CATSDFRGVGGVETQYF. The CDR3 coding sequence is TGTGCCACCAGTGATTTTCGAGGCGTGGGAGGGGTAGAGACCCAGTACTTC.

This clonotype was found many times. The rearrangement uses TRBV12-5 and TRBJ2-1; TRBD2 matches at 7 bases. The CDR3 spans 13 residues. Germline loops: CDR1 LGHNT, CDR2 FRNRAP. After removal of 5 bases from V and 7 bases from J, the junction contained 5 bases not matched to a gene. The CDR3 reads CASGRSGGNEQFF. CDR3 DNA: TGTGCTAGTGGTCGTTCCGGGGGGAATGAGCAGTTCTTC.

The sample holds many counts of this clonotype. The chain uses TRBV4-3 and TRBJ2-4, with 12 positions matching TRBD2. J was trimmed by 0 bases and V by 4 bases; bases with no gene match: 7. CDR1 LGHNA and CDR2 YSLEER come from the germline V gene. This CDR3 contains 18 residues. The CDR3 nucleotides read TGCGCCAGCAGCCCCCGACTAGCGGGGGAACTAGCCAAAAACATTCAGTACTTC. This encodes CASSPRLAGELAKNIQYF.

This clonotype was seen at least ten times. The chain combines TRBV27 with TRBJ2-7, with D unclear. This CDR3 spans 15 amino acids. CDR1 MNHEY and CDR2 SMNVEV come from the germline V gene (reference sequence). V lost 2 bases to trimming and J lost 3 bases, with 14 bases between them. The CDR3, as DNA: TGTGCCAGCAGTTTAACAGAACCTCTTTACTACGAGCAGTACTTC. Encoded protein: CASSLTEPLYYEQYF.